This T cell receptor (beta chain) originates from a study of blood T cell repertoires in COVID-19. Participant-reported clinical history was the basis for cohort assignment. Germline CDR1 and CDR2: MDHEN and SYDVKM. Trimming took 3 bases from V and 6 from J; bases not matched to a gene: 17. The CDR3 consists of 18 residues. The protocol was immunoSEQ multiplex PCR, while the TCRdb copy is restricted to in-frame clones and leaves out a portion. The sample holds 150,000 or so clones, approximately 88% seen once. The sequenced material came from PBMCs or T cells enriched from blood (not recorded which). The J gene is TRBJ1-5, the V gene TRBV28; 7 nucleotides line up with TRBD1. The source is a woman aged 25 to 39 with acute COVID-19. The CDR3 region has the DNA TGTGCCAGCAGTTTTACTAGAGTCAACAGGGGTCTGTCTCAGCCCCAGCATTTT. Encoded protein: CASSFTRVNRGLSQPQHF.